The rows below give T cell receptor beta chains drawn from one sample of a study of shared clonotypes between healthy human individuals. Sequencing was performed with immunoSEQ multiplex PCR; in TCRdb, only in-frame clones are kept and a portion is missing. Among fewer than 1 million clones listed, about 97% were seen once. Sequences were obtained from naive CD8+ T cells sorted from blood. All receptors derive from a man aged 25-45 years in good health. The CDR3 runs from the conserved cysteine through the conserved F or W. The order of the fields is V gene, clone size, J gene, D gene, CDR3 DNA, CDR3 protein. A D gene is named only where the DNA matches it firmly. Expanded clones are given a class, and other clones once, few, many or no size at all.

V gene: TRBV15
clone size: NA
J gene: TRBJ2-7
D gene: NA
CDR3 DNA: TGTGCCACCAGCAGAGAATCCTACGAGCAGTACTTC
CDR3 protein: CATSRESYEQYF

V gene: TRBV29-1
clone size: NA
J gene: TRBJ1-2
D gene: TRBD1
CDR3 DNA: TGCAGCGTTCTTGAAATCCGGGACAGGGGTTATCTTTATGGCTACACCTTC
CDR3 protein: CSVLEIRDRGYLYGYTF

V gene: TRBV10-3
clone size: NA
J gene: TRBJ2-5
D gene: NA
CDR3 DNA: TGTGCCATCAGTGACCCTAGCCAGGCAGAGACCCAGTACTTC
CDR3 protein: CAISDPSQAETQYF

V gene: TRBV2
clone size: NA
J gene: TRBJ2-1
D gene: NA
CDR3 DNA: TGTGCCAGCAGTGACCCCTCCGATGAGCAGTTCTTC
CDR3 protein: CASSDPSDEQFF

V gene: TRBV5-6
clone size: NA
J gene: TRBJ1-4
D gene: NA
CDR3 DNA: TGTGCCAGCAGCTCCATTGGAGGGGACACCGGACCAACTAATGAAAAACTGTTTTTT
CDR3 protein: CASSSIGGDTGPTNEKLFF

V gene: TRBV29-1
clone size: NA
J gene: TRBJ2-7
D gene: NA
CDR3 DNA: TGCAGCGTTCAGGCCGCGGGTCTCTACGAGCAGTACTTC
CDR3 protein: CSVQAAGLYEQYF

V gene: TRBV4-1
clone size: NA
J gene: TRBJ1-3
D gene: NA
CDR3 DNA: TGCGCCAGCAGCCAAGAACCCGGGCTTGGAAACACCATATATTTT
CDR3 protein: CASSQEPGLGNTIYF

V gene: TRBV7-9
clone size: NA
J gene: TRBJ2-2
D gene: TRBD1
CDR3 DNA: TGTGCCAGCAGCTCCCTCCGGGACAGGGCGGCCGGGGAGCTGTTTTTT
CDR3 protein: CASSSLRDRAAGELFF

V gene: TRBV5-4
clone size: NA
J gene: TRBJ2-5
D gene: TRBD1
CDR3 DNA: TGTGCCAGCAGCTTGGAGGGACAGCGCAGAGGGTCCCAGTACTTC
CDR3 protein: CASSLEGQRRGSQYF

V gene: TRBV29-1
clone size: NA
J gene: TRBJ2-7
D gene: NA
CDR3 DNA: TGCAGCGTTTATTGGGGTACGTCGTACGAGCAGTACTTC
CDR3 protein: CSVYWGTSYEQYF

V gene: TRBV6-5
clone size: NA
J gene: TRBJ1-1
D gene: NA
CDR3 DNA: TGTGCCAGCAGTTACTCAGCGGGCTGGGCTGAAGCTTTCTTT
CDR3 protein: CASSYSAGWAEAFF

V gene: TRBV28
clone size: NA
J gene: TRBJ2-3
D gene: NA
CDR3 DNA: TGTGCCAGCAGTGGGCAGCTGGTTAGAACAAGCACAGATACGCAGTATTTT
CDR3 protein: CASSGQLVRTSTDTQYF

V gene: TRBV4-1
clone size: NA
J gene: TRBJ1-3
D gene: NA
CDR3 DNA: TGCGCCAGCAGCCAAGGCCCCGAGGGCACATTCTCTGGAAACACCATATATTTT
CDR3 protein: CASSQGPEGTFSGNTIYF

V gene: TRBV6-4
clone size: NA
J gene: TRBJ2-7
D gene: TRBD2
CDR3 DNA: TGTGCCAGCAGTGAATGTCCCCGGACTAGCGGGAAGGTCTACGAGCAGTACTTC
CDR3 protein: CASSECPRTSGKVYEQYF

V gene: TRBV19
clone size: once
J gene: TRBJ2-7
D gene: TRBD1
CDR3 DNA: TGTGCCAGTAGTGATCTAACAGGGGTGTACGAGCAGTACTTC
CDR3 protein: CASSDLTGVYEQYF

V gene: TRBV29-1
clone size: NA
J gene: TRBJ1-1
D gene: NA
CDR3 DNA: TGCAGCGCTGACCCATTGAACACTGAAGCTTTCTTT
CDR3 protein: CSADPLNTEAFF

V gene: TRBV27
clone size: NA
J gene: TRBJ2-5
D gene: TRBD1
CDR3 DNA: TGTGCCAGCAGTATCCGGGACAGTCCACAAGAGACCCAGTACTTC
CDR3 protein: CASSIRDSPQETQYF

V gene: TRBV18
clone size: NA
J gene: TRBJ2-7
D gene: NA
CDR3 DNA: TGTGCCAGCTCACCCCGAGCGGAGCCCTCGAGAGACGAGCAGTACTTC
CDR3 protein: CASSPRAEPSRDEQYF